This T cell receptor (beta chain) was identified in a study of shared clonotypes between healthy human individuals. Comment on this clone: Antigen specificity is unknown.

There are 15 residues in the CDR3. CDR1 and CDR2 from the germline V gene are MDHEN and SYDVKM. Trimming removed 7 bases at V and 0 bases at J, with 15 bases between. Only in-frame clones appear in the TCRdb table, and some are missing; sequencing was by immunoSEQ multiplex PCR. In the table there are millions of clones, approximately 93% of which are singletons. Study-level findings and limits: Only a few donors were included, so the genetic and exposure-history diversity represented was limited.

V is TRBV28 and J is TRBJ1-2; D remains ambiguous. This receptor was obtained from a young man in good health. Some clones in this sample may be carry-over from other donors' samples. The sample consisted of naive CD4+ T cells from PBMCs. Noted subset: CD45RA+ positively selected. The CDR3: CASTEYRSSNYGYTF. The CDR3 DNA sequence: TGTGCCAGCACCGAGTATCGGAGTTCTAACTATGGCTACACCTTC.